Each of the 15 T cell receptor beta chains below was sequenced from the same sample in a study of blood T cell repertoires in COVID-19 (dated by TCRdb to the early 2020s). Libraries were constructed by the immunoSEQ multiplex PCR assay. Sourced from immuneACCESS, this table was stored by TCRdb with only in-frame sequences that have V and J called. A share of the clones is absent; for the studies checked, an unresolved V gene accounts for under half, and the remainder has no known explanation. This sample lists 130,000 to 150,000 clones; about 80% were detected once. The top ten clones comprise about 2.9% of the sample. Input material: peripheral blood. Source of these receptors: a woman of 80 years or more with acute or convalescent COVID-19.

The chain is built from TRBV6-5 and TRBJ2-7, with 10 nucleotides matching TRBD1. The germline V gene has CDR1 MNHEY and CDR2 SVGAGI. V dropped 6 bases and J dropped 3; count of bases not matched to a gene: 8. The CDR3 has 15 amino acids. This CDR3 reads CASRPGTGAYYEQYF. The CDR3 DNA reads TGTGCCAGCAGGCCCGGGACAGGGGCCTACTACGAGCAGTACTTC.

The chain is built from TRBV24-1 and TRBJ2-5; the D is unclear. Per the germline V gene, CDR1 is KGHDR and CDR2 is SFDVKD. Trimming took 4 bases from V and 4 from J, leaving 9 bases between them. The CDR3 is 13 residues long. CDR3 sequence: CATSERFSETQYF. The DNA of the CDR3 is TGTGCCACCAGTGAGCGGTTCTCAGAGACCCAGTACTTC.

The chain combines TRBV14 with TRBJ2-6; 14 bases map to TRBD2. Germline values: CDR1 SGHDN, CDR2 FVKESK. CDR3 length equals 19 residues. The V and J ends lost 2 bases and 3 bases, in that order; junction bases with no gene match: 6. Here the CDR3 reads CASSQFLGLAGVGANVLTF. The CDR3 bases are TGTGCCAGCAGCCAATTTTTGGGACTAGCGGGGGTTGGGGCCAACGTCCTGACTTTC.

The rearrangement links TRBV6-5 to TRBJ2-6, with 7 nucleotides matching TRBD1. Germline lookup yields CDR1 MNHEY and CDR2 SVGAGI. This CDR3 is built from 15 residues. J was trimmed by 1 base and V by 7 bases; bases with no gene match: 4. This CDR3 is CASTRQGSGANVLTF. The CDR3 DNA reads as TGTGCCAGCACCCGACAGGGATCTGGGGCCAACGTCCTGACTTTC.

The chain links TRBV5-4 to TRBJ2-5; 8 bases are a match to TRBD2. V trimming: 4 bases; J trimming: 4 bases; junction bases outside the gene matches: 3. This CDR3 contains 13 residues. Germline CDR1 SGHNT, CDR2 YYREEE (reference sequence). CDR3 protein: CASSREGRETQYF. The CDR3 coding sequence is TGTGCCAGCAGCCGGGAGGGGAGAGAGACCCAGTACTTC.

The chain recombines TRBV7-9 with TRBJ2-7; the match to TRBD1 covers 7 bases. This CDR3 is 14 amino acids long. Per the germline V gene, CDR1 is SEHNR and CDR2 is FQNEAQ (reference sequence). With V trimmed by 6 bases and J by 2 bases, 7 bases remained unmatched. The CDR3, as DNA: TGTGCCAGCAGTCTCACAGGGGAAGCCTACGAGCAGTACTTC. Translated: CASSLTGEAYEQYF.

This clone was detected a few times. The chain has TRBV5-6 and TRBJ1-1; the D is unclear. Germline V gene sequence: CDR1 SGHDT, CDR2 YYEEEE. This CDR3 region has 11 residues. V was cut by 1 base and J by 7 bases, with 5 bases left in between. The CDR3 bases are TGTGCCAGCAGCTTGACAGATGAAGCTTTCTTT. Translation gives CASSLTDEAFF. The variable domain in full, completed from reference TRBV5-6 and TRBJ1-1, reads DAGVTQSPTHLIKTRGQQVTLRCSPKSGHDTVSWYQQALGQGPQFIFQYYEEEERQRGNFPDRFSGHQFPNYSSELNVNALLLGDSALYLCASSLTDEAFFGQGTRLTVV.

This clone was observed a few times. The chain recombines TRBV6-6 with TRBJ1-4; the match to TRBD1 covers 7 bases. Germline CDR1 and CDR2: MNHNY and SVGAGI (reference sequence). The V segment lost 2 bases and the J segment 7 bases; nucleotides outside the gene matches: 10. The CDR3 totals 16 residues. CDR3 residues: CASSYRLQGYPEKLFF. The CDR3 coding sequence is TGTGCCAGCAGTTACCGGTTACAGGGGTACCCTGAAAAACTGTTTTTT.

J is TRBJ1-2 and V is TRBV4-3; 7 nucleotides line up with TRBD1. J lost 7 bases, V lost 1 base, and 3 bases had no gene match. The CDR3 length is 13 residues. Germline CDR1 LGHNA, CDR2 YSLEER. The CDR3 DNA reads as TGCGCCAGCAGCCAAGTTGGGACAGTTGGCTACACCTTC. Its protein product is CASSQVGTVGYTF.

The chain carries TRBV6-5 and TRBJ1-1; D not resolved. CDR3 length: 14 amino acids. Trimming left V 5 bases short and J 4 bases short, with 14 bases between. Germline V CDR1 and CDR2: MNHEY, SVGAGI. CDR3 sequence (DNA): TGTGCCAGCAGTCCGGAGCAAGTAAGCACTGAAGCTTTCTTT. Translated, it gives CASSPEQVSTEAFF.

This sequence joins TRBV2 and TRBJ2-1; 9 bases are a match to TRBD1. CDR1 SNHLY and CDR2 FYNNEI come from the germline V gene. V shed 7 bases and J 1 base; nucleotides not matched to a gene: 20. The CDR3 spans 20 residues. As DNA, the CDR3 is TGTGCCAGCAATACCGAAACTGGACAGGGGACGCATACTTCCTACAATGAGCAGTTCTTC. Protein sequence: CASNTETGQGTHTSYNEQFF.

This clone is a singleton in its sample. V and J are TRBV14 and TRBJ1-6; D is ambiguous. Germline V CDR1 and CDR2: SGHDN, FVKESK. This CDR3 contains 12 residues. The V and J ends lost 5 bases and 6 bases respectively, with 5 bases between them. In DNA, the CDR3 is TGTGCCAGCAGCTGGCTTAATTCACCCCTCCACTTT. This gives the protein CASSWLNSPLHF.

Notes on this clone: The germline gene is not matched at one end of the junction; a read error may be the cause. The V and J genes are TRBV2 and TRBJ1-1; 7 positions agree with TRBD1. Germline V gene lookup returns CDR1 SNHLY and CDR2 FYNNEI. CDR3 length: 14 amino acids. The CDR3 spells CASRLGQSNAEAFF. In nucleotides, the CDR3 is TGTGCCAGCAGACTGGGACAGTCGAACGCTGAAGCTTTCTTT.

This sequence joins TRBV7-2 and TRBJ2-4, with TRBD2 matching 7 bases. Germline assignment: CDR1 SGHTA and CDR2 FQGNSA. V dropped 4 bases and J dropped 5; count of bases not matched to a gene: 11. The CDR3 has 16 amino acids. The CDR3 region is CASSSRGTGGENIQYF. Here the CDR3 DNA reads TGTGCCAGCAGCTCGAGGGGTACGGGGGGAGAAAACATTCAGTACTTC.

The J gene is TRBJ1-6, the V gene TRBV27; no clear D gene. CDR3 length: 17 residues. The germline CDR1 and CDR2 sequences are MNHEY and SMNVEV (reference sequence). Trimming left V 6 bases short and J 9 bases short, with 24 bases between. The CDR3 sequence: CASSRKPDKTTRSPLHF. The CDR3 region has the DNA TGTGCCAGCAGCCGGAAACCCGACAAAACCACTCGTTCACCCCTCCACTTT.